What follows describes a single TCR beta chain. The data derive from a study of T cells in localized non-small cell lung cancer. Profiled with immunoSEQ multiplex PCR; TCRdb holds only in-frame clones, not every one. The table records approximately 12,000 clones, around 80% of them present only once. Germline V gives CDR1 SGHTA, CDR2 FQGNSA. The CDR3 length is 13 residues. Trimming took off 1 base at V and 5 bases at J, with 5 bases between the two ends. Material: peripheral blood, obtained before any cancer treatment. The chain links TRBV7-2 to TRBJ2-2; D is ambiguous. The receptor was derived from a male donor older than 55 with stage I lung adenocarcinoma. CDR3 region: CASSLGSTGELFF. CDR3 DNA: TGTGCCAGCAGCTTAGGATCTACCGGGGAGCTGTTTTTT.